This T cell receptor beta chain was obtained from a study of blood T cell repertoires in COVID-19. Overall study: Samples came from the United States, Italy and Spain, spanning acute and convalescent COVID-19. T cells, B-cell-depleted T cells, or PBMCs supplied cDNA or gDNA.

Trimming took 4 bases from V and 5 from J; bases not matched to a gene: 11. CDR1 GTSNPN and CDR2 SVGIG come from the germline V gene (reference sequence). This CDR3 has 16 amino acids. Methods used by the authors: From reference gene primer amplification, estimates of nucleated cell counts were derived. Sequenced by immunoSEQ multiplex PCR; TCRdb stores in-frame clones only, minus some. V and J calls and clone size follow that table, whereas D and trimming were derived from the DNA. In the table there are 31,000 or so clones, approximately 85% of which are singletons. The TCR originated in a human donor in a cohort sampled during active COVID-19. V usage is TRBV30 and J usage is TRBJ2-2, with 9 nucleotides matching TRBD2. Sequences were obtained from peripheral blood. The CDR3 protein is CAWTPSGALMTGELFF. The CDR3 coding sequence is TGTGCCTGGACGCCTAGCGGGGCTCTGATGACCGGGGAGCTGTTTTTT.